Presented here are 26 T cell receptor beta chains from one specimen sequenced in a study of shared clonotypes between healthy human individuals. Using immunoSEQ multiplex PCR, the repertoire was profiled, and TCRdb retains in-frame clones only, with some absent. The sample contains under 1,100,000 clones, more than 75% of which appear only once. Sequencing input: memory CD4+ T cells from PBMCs. Specified subset: CD45RA-negative fraction. Every receptor here comes from a young man in good health. Some clones in this sample may be carry-over from other donors' samples.

The rearrangement links TRBV29-1 to TRBJ1-1; TRBD1 aligns across 9 bases. The CDR3 sequence is 12 residues long. The germline V gene encodes CDR1 SQVTM and CDR2 ANQGSEA. V lost 6 bases to trimming and J lost 7 bases; unmatched junction nucleotides: 6. This chain's CDR3 is CSVYRGRGEAFF. CDR3 coding DNA: TGCAGCGTCTACAGGGGGCGAGGTGAAGCTTTCTTT. Variable domain in full (rest from reference TRBV29-1 and TRBJ1-1): SAVISQKPSRDICQRGTSLTIQCQVDSQVTMMFWYRQQPGQSLTLIATANQGSEATYESGFVIDKFPISRPNLTFSTLTVSNMSPEDSSIYLCSVYRGRGEAFFGQGTRLTVV.

This clone occurred many times. The rearrangement links TRBV19 to TRBJ2-6; D is uncertain. The germline V gene encodes CDR1 LNHDA and CDR2 SQIVND (reference sequence). The length of the CDR3 is 15 residues. V lost 1 base, J lost 0 bases, and 4 bases lay in between. CDR3: CASSIVNSGANVLTF. CDR3 DNA sequence: TGTGCCAGTAGTATAGTAAACTCTGGGGCCAACGTCCTGACTTTC.

This clone was detected many times. This chain connects TRBV6-1 to TRBJ2-3; D gene unclear. Per the germline V gene, CDR1 is MNHNS and CDR2 is SASEGT. The CDR3 runs 15 residues. Trimming left V 6 bases short and J 0 bases short, with 13 bases between. This CDR3 reads CASRERFSSTDTQYF. In DNA form, the CDR3 reads TGTGCCAGCAGAGAACGCTTCTCTAGCACAGATACGCAGTATTTT.

CDR3 DNA: TGTGCCAGCAGTTACGGGCGGGAGACTACCTACGAGCAGTACTTC. As protein: CASSYGRETTYEQYF. The V gene is TRBV6-5, the J gene TRBJ2-7; 7 bases fit TRBD2. The germline CDR1 and CDR2 sequences are MNHEY and SVGAGI. V lost 2 bases to trimming and J lost 2 bases; unmatched junction nucleotides: 6. This CDR3 has 15 amino acids.

The gene calls are TRBV2 and TRBJ2-3; no reliable D call. CDR1 and CDR2 from the germline V gene are SNHLY and FYNNEI. This CDR3 has 14 amino acids. Trimming took 0 bases from V and 9 from J, leaving 13 bases between them. The CDR3 region is CASSEALPWRTQYF. The CDR3 DNA follows: TGTGCCAGCAGTGAAGCGCTTCCTTGGAGAACGCAGTATTTT.

This clone was seen a single time. The chain combines TRBV5-6 with TRBJ1-2, with unresolved D. The CDR3 contains 14 residues. Germline assignment: CDR1 SGHDT and CDR2 YYEEEE. Trimming stripped 4 bases from V and 0 bases from J, with 10 bases between. The CDR3 coding sequence is TGTGCCAGCAGCCAGCTTGGGACTAACTATGGCTACACCTTC. Its protein product is CASSQLGTNYGYTF.

Concerning this clone itself: One base separates it from a far larger clone, so it is likely a read error. The chain joins TRBV29-1 to TRBJ1-1; TRBD1 is a possible D gene (5 bases). The CDR3 contains 13 residues. Germline V CDR1 and CDR2: SQVTM, ANQGSEA. Trimming took off 4 bases at V and 4 bases at J, with 13 bases between the two ends. The CDR3 DNA reads TGCAGCGTTGCCGGGACCATGAGCACTGAAGCTTTCTTT. It yields the protein CSVAGTMSTEAFF.

This chain joins TRBV6-6 and TRBJ2-7; TRBD1 agrees at 7 bases. Germline CDR1 is MNHNY and CDR2 is SVGAGI (reference sequence). Trimming took 4 bases from V and 3 from J; bases not matched to a gene: 6. The CDR3 loop spans 14 amino acids. The CDR3 region is CASSSRQGLYEQYF. The CDR3 DNA reads TGTGCCAGCAGTTCTAGACAGGGTCTCTACGAGCAGTACTTC.

This chain joins TRBV7-2 and TRBJ2-7; D possibly matches TRBD1 or TRBD2 (6 bases each). CDR3 length: 15 amino acids. Germline V gene lookup returns CDR1 SGHTA and CDR2 FQGNSA. V lost 6 bases, J lost 0 bases, and 15 bases lay in between. The CDR3 is CASRPGGKGSYEQYF. DNA for the CDR3: TGTGCCAGCAGGCCCGGGGGCAAGGGCTCCTACGAGCAGTACTTC.

V usage is TRBV28 and J usage is TRBJ2-7; TRBD1 might be the D (6 bases). The V and J ends lost 9 bases and 2 bases respectively, with 23 bases between them. Germline V gene sequence: CDR1 MDHEN, CDR2 SYDVKM. CDR3 size: 16 residues. CDR3 in amino acids: CASFPWSDSSTYEQYF. The CDR3, as DNA: TGTGCCAGTTTCCCATGGTCGGACAGTTCAACCTACGAGCAGTACTTC. Combining the CDR3 with reference TRBV28 and TRBJ2-7 gives the whole variable domain DVKVTQSSRYLVKRTGEKVFLECVQDMDHENMFWYRQDPGLGLRLIYFSYDVKMKEKGDIPEGYSVSREKKERFSLILESASTNQTSMYLCASFPWSDSSTYEQYFGPGTRLTVT.

The V and J genes are TRBV28 and TRBJ2-3; D may correspond to TRBD1 or TRBD2 (5 bases each). Germline V lookup: CDR1 MDHEN, CDR2 SYDVKM. This CDR3 contains 14 residues. The germline V and J ends were trimmed by 2 bases and 6 bases, with 12 bases remaining between them. CDR3 protein: CASSLGGSRDTQYF. The DNA for the CDR3 is TGTGCCAGCAGTTTAGGGGGTTCGCGGGATACGCAGTATTTT.

This chain links TRBV27 with TRBJ2-7; D not certain. In germline, CDR1 is MNHEY, CDR2 SMNVEV (reference sequence). CDR3 length: 15 residues. V lost 2 bases, J lost 0 bases, and 11 bases lay in between. The CDR3 nucleotides are TGTGCCAGCAGTTTAATGGGCAGGAGCTCCTACGAGCAGTACTTC. As protein: CASSLMGRSSYEQYF.

This clone was detected a few times. The genes are TRBV2 and TRBJ2-7, with D unresolved. The V and J ends lost 7 bases and 3 bases respectively, with 13 bases between them. The CDR3 is 13 amino acids. Germline-derived CDR1 and CDR2 are SNHLY and FYNNEI. The CDR3 sequence is CASTQYLGYEQYF. CDR3 bases: TGTGCCAGCACCCAATATCTTGGCTACGAGCAGTACTTC.

This sequence joins TRBV19 and TRBJ1-6; D gene unclear. Germline lookup yields CDR1 LNHDA and CDR2 SQIVND (reference sequence). The V gene lost 9 bases and the J gene lost 10 bases, with 16 bases spanning the gap. This CDR3 comprises 13 residues. CDR3 DNA sequence: TGTGCCAGCCAGAACGATTTTGGCTCACCCCTCCACTTT. Protein: CASQNDFGSPLHF.

The chain couples TRBV19 to TRBJ2-7; 9 bases map to TRBD2. The germline gives CDR1 LNHDA, CDR2 SQIVND (reference sequence). With V trimmed by 5 bases and J by 1 base, 6 bases remained unmatched. The CDR3 length is 15 residues. CDR3 region: CASSLAGATSYEQYF. The CDR3 DNA reads TGTGCCAGTAGTTTAGCGGGAGCTACATCCTACGAGCAGTACTTC.

The chain is built from TRBV21-1 and TRBJ2-7; TRBD1 was called by the table and not checked on the DNA. TRBV21-1 is described as a pseudogene. The length of the CDR3 is 15 residues. CDR3 sequence reads: CASSINRGSSYEQYF. The CDR3 DNA reads TGTGCCAGCAGCATAAACAGGGGTAGCTCCTACGAGCAGTACTTC.

The chain has TRBV30 and TRBJ1-2, with a weak D call TRBD1 (5 bases). The CDR3 is 12 residues long. V was shortened by 3 bases and J by 2 bases, with 7 bases between the two germline ends. Germline V gene lookup returns CDR1 GTSNPN and CDR2 SVGIG (reference sequence). Here the CDR3 DNA reads TGTGCCTGGAGGGGGGTAAACTATGGCTACACCTTC. Its translation: CAWRGVNYGYTF.

The chain uses TRBV10-3 and TRBJ1-4; the D gene is possibly TRBD1 (6 bases). Germline V lookup: CDR1 ENHRY, CDR2 SYGVKD. This CDR3 comprises 16 residues. Trimming stripped 3 bases from V and 2 bases from J, with 13 bases between. CDR3 DNA: TGTGCCATCAGTGACCGGACAGAAGGGACTAATGAAAAACTGTTTTTT. Translated, it gives CAISDRTEGTNEKLFF.

With respect to this clone: In the same sample, other DNA sequences code for this CDR3. The V call is TRBV6-5, the J call TRBJ2-1; TRBD2 aligns across 11 bases. The CDR3 spans 15 residues. The V gene end was trimmed by 5 bases and the J gene end by 3 bases; junction bases not matched to a gene: 3. From germline, CDR1 is MNHEY and CDR2 SVGAGI. CDR3 DNA sequence: TGTGCCAGCAGTCTAACTAGCGGGAGCTACAATGAGCAGTTCTTC. Its protein product is CASSLTSGSYNEQFF.

The V and J genes are TRBV19 and TRBJ2-1; D possibly corresponds to TRBD2 (6 bases). Germline CDR1 and CDR2: LNHDA and SQIVND (reference sequence). V lost 6 bases and J 3 bases, leaving 21 bases between the germline ends. The length of the CDR3 is 17 residues. CDR3 sequence (DNA): TGTGCCAGTAGCCCGCTAACGGGGCGGGACCTCTACAATGAGCAGTTCTTC. This gives the protein CASSPLTGRDLYNEQFF.

The chain employs TRBV7-2 and TRBJ2-3; perhaps TRBD2 as D (7 bases). The CDR3 contains 16 residues. V dropped 5 bases and J dropped 0 bases, with 15 bases sitting between them. The germline V gene encodes CDR1 SGHTA and CDR2 FQGNSA. CDR3 protein: CASSQMGGASTDTQYF. CDR3 bases: TGTGCCAGCAGCCAGATGGGGGGGGCAAGCACAGATACGCAGTATTTT. The full variable domain, in which reference TRBV7-2 and TRBJ2-3 provide the parts outside the CDR3, is GAGVSQSPSNKVTEKGKDVELRCDPISGHTALYWYRQSLGQGLEFLIYFQGNSAPDKSGLPSDRFSAERTGGSVSTLTIQRTQQEDSAVYLCASSQMGGASTDTQYFGPGTRLTVL.

The chain has TRBV19 and TRBJ2-2; 10 bases are a match to TRBD1. CDR1 is LNHDA and CDR2 is SQIVND in the germline V gene (reference sequence). This CDR3 region has 15 residues. V lost 9 bases and J lost 2; bases outside the gene matches: 6. The CDR3 protein is CASEWDRGNTGELFF. The DNA of the CDR3 is TGTGCCAGCGAGTGGGACAGGGGTAACACCGGGGAGCTGTTTTTT. Full variable domain (missing parts from reference TRBV19 and TRBJ2-2): DGGITQSPKYLFRKEGQNVTLSCEQNLNHDAMYWYRQDPGQGLRLIYYSQIVNDFQKGDIAEGYSVSREKKESFPLTVTSAQKNPTAFYLCASEWDRGNTGELFFGEGSRLTVL.

The V gene is TRBV7-3, the J gene TRBJ2-1, with D perhaps TRBD2 (6 bases). The CDR3 length is 14 residues. The V and J ends lost 5 bases and 2 bases respectively, with 10 bases between them. CDR1 and CDR2 from the germline V gene are SGHTA and FQGTGA. CDR3 DNA: TGTGCCAGCAGCGAGCGGGTCGCCTACAATGAGCAGTTCTTC. Residues: CASSERVAYNEQFF. Complete variable domain (other parts from reference TRBV7-3 and TRBJ2-1): GAGVSQTPSNKVTEKGKYVELRCDPISGHTALYWYRQSLGQGPEFLIYFQGTGAADDSGLPNDRFFAVRPEGSVSTLKIQRTERGDSAVYLCASSERVAYNEQFFGPGTRLTVL.

This clone was recorded only once. A much larger clonotype is one base distant, so this may be a read error. The chain carries TRBV29-1 and TRBJ1-1, with a tentative D call TRBD1 (6 bases). Germline CDR1 is SQVTM and CDR2 is ANQGSEA. The CDR3 spans 13 residues. CDR3 residues: CSVRWGRDTEALF. Written as DNA, the CDR3 is TGCAGCGTCCGGTGGGGGCGCGACACTGAAGCTCTCTTT.

The chain employs TRBV14 and TRBJ2-5; maybe TRBD2 (6 bases). The germline CDR1 and CDR2 sequences are SGHDN and FVKESK. The CDR3 covers 14 residues. V was cut by 1 base and J by 5 bases, with 11 bases left in between. As DNA, the CDR3 is TGTGCCAGCAGCCAAGGGCGGGAACGGGAGACCCAGTACTTC. It is translated as CASSQGRERETQYF.

The CDR3 sequence is CASSLGQENTGELFF. In nucleotides, the CDR3 is TGCGCCAGCAGCTTGGGACAGGAGAACACCGGGGAGCTGTTTTTT. This rearrangement joins TRBV5-1 to TRBJ2-2; TRBD1 might be the D (6 bases). V was cut by 0 bases and J by 1 base, with 7 bases left in between. Germline V gene data show CDR1 as SGHRS and CDR2 as YFSETQ. The CDR3 has 15 amino acids.